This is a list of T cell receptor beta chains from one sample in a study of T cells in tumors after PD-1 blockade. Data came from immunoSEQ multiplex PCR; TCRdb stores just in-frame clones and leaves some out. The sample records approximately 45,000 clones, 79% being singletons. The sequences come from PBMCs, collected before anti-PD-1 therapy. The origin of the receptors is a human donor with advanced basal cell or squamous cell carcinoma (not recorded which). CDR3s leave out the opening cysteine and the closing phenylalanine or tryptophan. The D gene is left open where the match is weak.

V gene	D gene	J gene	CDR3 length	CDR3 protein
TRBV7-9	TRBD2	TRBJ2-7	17	ASSFGGGPGGGVSYEQY
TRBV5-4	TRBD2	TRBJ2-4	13	ASSYEGTSKNIQY
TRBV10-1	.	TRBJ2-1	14	ASSNRQASSYNEQF
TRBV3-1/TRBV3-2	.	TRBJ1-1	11	ASSQTGNTEAF
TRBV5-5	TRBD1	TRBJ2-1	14	ASRNEQGSSYNEQF
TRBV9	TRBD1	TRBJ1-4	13	ASSVRQGGGEKLF
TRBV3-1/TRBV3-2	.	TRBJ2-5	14	ASSQGARGSQETQY
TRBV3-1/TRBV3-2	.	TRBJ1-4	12	ASSHSRGNEKLF
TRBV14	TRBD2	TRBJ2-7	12	ASSPRLAGYEQY
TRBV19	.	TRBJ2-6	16	ASNPPRGANSGANVLT
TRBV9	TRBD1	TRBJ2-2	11	ASGDRVTGELF
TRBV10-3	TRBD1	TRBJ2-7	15	AISDPTTGGETYEQY
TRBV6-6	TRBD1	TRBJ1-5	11	ASKQGTNQPQH
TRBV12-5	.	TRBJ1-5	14	ASGRDRGGVDQPQH
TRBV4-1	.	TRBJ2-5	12	ASSPGPAQETQY
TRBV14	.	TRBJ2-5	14	ASSPPSQGWQETQY
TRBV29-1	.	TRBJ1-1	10	SVTIARTEAF
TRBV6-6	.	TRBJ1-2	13	ASSNLGEERYGYT
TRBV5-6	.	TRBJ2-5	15	ASSLVGTTPRPETQY
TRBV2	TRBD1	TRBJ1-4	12	ASSIGQGNEKLF
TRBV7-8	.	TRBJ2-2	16	ASSLLSRITQSAGELF
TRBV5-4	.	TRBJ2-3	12	ASSAPPSVDTQY
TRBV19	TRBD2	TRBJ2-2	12	ASSGREGTGELF
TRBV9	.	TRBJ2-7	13	ASSASGAPGREQY
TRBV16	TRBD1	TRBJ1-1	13	ASSQSQGWNTEAF
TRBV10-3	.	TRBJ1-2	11	AISAGASVGYT
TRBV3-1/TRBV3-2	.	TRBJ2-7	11	ASSQGRGYEQY
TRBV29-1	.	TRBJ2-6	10	SVGAGANVLT
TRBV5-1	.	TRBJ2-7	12	ASSLYEGSYEQY
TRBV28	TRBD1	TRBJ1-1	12	ASSLQGGWTEAF
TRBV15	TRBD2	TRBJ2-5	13	ATMGASGLQETQY
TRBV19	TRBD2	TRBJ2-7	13	ASADLSGQSYEQY
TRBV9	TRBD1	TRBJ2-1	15	ASRGDRESVDHEEQF
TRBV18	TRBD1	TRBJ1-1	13	ASSPRTGQNTEAF
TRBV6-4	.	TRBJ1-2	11	ASSAGSDYGYT
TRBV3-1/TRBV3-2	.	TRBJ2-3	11	ASSQNLRDTQY
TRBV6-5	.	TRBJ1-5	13	ASSYSSNSNQPQH
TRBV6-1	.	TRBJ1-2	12	ASSEAWDGGGHT
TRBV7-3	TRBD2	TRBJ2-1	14	ASSYQIAGPYNEQF
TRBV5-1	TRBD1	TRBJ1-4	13	ASSPMTGAGEKLF
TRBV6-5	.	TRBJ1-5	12	ASSYSGGGQPQH
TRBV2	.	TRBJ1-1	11	ASSEALTDEAF